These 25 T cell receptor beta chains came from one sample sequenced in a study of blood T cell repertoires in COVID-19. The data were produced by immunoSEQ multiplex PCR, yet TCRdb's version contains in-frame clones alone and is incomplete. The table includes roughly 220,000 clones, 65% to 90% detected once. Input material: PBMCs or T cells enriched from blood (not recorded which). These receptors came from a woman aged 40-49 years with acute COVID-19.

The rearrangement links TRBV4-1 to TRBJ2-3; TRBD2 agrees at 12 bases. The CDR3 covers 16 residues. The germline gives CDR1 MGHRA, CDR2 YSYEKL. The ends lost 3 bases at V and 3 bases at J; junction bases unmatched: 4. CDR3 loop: CASSQLAGGRTDTQYF. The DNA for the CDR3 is TGCGCCAGCAGCCAGCTAGCGGGAGGGAGGACAGATACGCAGTATTTT.

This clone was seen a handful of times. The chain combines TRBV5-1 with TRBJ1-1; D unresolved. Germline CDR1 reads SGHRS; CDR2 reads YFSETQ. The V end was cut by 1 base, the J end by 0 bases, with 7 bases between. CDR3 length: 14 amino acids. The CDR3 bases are TGCGCCAGCAGCTTGACTCTCATGAACACTGAAGCTTTCTTT. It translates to CASSLTLMNTEAFF.

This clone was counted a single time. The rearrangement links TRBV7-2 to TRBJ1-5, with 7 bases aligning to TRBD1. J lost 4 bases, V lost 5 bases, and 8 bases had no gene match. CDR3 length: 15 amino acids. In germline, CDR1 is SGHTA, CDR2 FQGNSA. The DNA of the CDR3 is TGTGCCAGCAGCCGGGACAGAGCCGGTAATCAGCCCCAGCATTTT. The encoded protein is CASSRDRAGNQPQHF.

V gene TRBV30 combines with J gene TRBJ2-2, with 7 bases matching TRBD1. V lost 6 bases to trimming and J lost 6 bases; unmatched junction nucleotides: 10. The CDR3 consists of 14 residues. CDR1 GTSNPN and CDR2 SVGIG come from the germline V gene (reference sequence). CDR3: CACQQGSKPGELFF. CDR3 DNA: TGTGCCTGCCAACAGGGGTCTAAACCCGGGGAGCTGTTTTTT.

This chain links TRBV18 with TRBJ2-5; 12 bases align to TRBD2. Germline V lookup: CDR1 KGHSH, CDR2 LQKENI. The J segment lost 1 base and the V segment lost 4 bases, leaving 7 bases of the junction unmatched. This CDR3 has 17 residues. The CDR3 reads CASSQLGTSGPQETQYF. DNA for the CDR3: TGTGCCAGCTCACAACTCGGGACTAGCGGGCCCCAAGAGACCCAGTACTTC.

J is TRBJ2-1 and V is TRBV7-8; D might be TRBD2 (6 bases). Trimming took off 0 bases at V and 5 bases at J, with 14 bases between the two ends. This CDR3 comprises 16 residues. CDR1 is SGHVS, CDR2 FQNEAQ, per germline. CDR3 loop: CASSLARLVKNNEQFF. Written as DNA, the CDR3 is TGTGCCAGCAGCTTAGCAAGACTAGTTAAGAACAATGAGCAGTTCTTC.

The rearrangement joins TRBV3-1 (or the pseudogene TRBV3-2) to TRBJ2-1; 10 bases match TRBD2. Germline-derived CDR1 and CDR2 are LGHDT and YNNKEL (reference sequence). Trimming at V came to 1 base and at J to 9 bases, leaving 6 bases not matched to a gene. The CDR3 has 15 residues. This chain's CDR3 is CASSQGSGRGGEQFF. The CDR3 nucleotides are TGTGCCAGCAGCCAAGGCAGCGGGAGGGGGGGTGAGCAGTTCTTC.

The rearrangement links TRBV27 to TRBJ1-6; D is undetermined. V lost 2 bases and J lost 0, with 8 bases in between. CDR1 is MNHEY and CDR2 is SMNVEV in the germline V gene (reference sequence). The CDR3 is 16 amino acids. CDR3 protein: CASSLRGSSYNSPLHF. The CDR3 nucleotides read TGTGCCAGCAGTTTACGAGGGAGCTCCTATAATTCACCCCTCCACTTT.

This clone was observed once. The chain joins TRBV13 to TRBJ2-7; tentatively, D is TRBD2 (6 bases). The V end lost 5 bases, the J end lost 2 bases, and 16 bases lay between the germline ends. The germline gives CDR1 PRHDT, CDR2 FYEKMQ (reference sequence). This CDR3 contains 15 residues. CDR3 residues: CASSGGTAFAYEQYF. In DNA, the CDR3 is TGTGCCAGCAGCGGAGGGACCGCGTTCGCCTACGAGCAGTACTTC.

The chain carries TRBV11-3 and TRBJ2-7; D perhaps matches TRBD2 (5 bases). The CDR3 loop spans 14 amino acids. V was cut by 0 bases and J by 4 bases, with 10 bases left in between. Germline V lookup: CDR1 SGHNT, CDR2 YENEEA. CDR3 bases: TGTGCCAGCAGCTTAGAGGACCTAGCTTACGAGCAGTACTTC. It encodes CASSLEDLAYEQYF.

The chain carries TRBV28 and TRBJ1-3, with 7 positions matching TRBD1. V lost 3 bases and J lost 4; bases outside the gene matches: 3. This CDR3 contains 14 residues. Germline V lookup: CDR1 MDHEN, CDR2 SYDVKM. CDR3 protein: CASSFRGPGNTIYF. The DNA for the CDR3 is TGTGCCAGCAGTTTTAGGGGGCCGGGAAACACCATATATTTT.

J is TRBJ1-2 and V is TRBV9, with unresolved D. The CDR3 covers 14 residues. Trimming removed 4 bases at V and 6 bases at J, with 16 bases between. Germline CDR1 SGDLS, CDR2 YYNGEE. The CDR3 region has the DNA TGTGCCAGCAGCCCCCGCGGGGATTCGGATGGCTACACCTTC. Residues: CASSPRGDSDGYTF.

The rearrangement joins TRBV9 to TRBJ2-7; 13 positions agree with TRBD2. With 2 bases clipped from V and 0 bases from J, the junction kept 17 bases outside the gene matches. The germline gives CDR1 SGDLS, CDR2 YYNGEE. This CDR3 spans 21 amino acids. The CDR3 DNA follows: TGTGCCAGCAGCGTTGGCACCGGGACTAGCGGGATAGGGGCCAGCTCCTACGAGCAGTACTTC. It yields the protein CASSVGTGTSGIGASSYEQYF.

This chain's CDR3 is CAISESKSGQRDTQYF. CDR3 bases: TGTGCCATCAGTGAGTCGAAAAGCGGCCAGAGGGATACGCAGTATTTT. The chain uses TRBV10-3 and TRBJ2-3; a weak D match, TRBD2 (5 bases). Germline lookup yields CDR1 ENHRY and CDR2 SYGVKD. The CDR3 runs 16 residues. Trimming took 0 bases from V and 6 from J, leaving 16 bases between them.

CDR3 protein: CASSQDRVREPQHF. The CDR3 nucleotides read TGTGCCAGCAGCCAGGACAGGGTGAGGGAGCCCCAGCATTTT. The chain couples TRBV6-5 to TRBJ1-5, with 8 bases lining up with TRBD1. Per germline, CDR1 MNHEY and CDR2 SVGAGI. V shed 6 bases, J shed 8 bases, and the junction held 9 bases outside the gene matches. The CDR3 runs 14 residues.

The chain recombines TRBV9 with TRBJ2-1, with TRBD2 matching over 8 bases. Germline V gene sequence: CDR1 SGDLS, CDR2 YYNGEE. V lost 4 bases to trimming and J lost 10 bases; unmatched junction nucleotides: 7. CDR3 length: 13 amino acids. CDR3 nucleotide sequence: TGTGCCAGCAGCATTACCACTAGCGGCGAGCAGTTCTTC. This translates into CASSITTSGEQFF.

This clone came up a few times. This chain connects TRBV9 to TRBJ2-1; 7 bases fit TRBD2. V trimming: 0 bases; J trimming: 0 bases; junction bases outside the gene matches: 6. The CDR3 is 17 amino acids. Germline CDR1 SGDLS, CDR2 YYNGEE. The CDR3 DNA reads TGTGCCAGCAGCGTAGGGCCGGGCGGGAGCTCCTACAATGAGCAGTTCTTC. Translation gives CASSVGPGGSSYNEQFF.

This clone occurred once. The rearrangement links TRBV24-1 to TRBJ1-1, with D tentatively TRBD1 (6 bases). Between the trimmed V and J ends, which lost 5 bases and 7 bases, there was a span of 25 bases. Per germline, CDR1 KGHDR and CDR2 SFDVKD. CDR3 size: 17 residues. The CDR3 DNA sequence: TGTGCCACCAGTGTGACCGGGACACCAAATCTCACGGATGAAGCTTTCTTT. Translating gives CATSVTGTPNLTDEAFF.

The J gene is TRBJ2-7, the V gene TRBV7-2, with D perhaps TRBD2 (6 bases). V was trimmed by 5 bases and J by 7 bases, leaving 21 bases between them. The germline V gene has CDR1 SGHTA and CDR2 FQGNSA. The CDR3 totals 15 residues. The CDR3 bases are TGTGCCAGCAGCCCCAGCGGACTAACCCAACGGGAGCAGTACTTC. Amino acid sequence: CASSPSGLTQREQYF.

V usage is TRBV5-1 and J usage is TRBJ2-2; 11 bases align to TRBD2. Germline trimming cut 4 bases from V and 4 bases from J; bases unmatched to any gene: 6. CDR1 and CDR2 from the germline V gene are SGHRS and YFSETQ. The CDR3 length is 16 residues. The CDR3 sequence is CASSVTSGSLTGELFF. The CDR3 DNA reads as TGCGCCAGCAGCGTCACTAGCGGGAGTCTCACCGGGGAGCTGTTTTTT.

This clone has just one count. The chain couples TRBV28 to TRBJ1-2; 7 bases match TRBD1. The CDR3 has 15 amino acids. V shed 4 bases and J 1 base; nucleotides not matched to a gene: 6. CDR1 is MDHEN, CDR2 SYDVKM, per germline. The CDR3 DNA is TGTGCCAGCAGTTCCCTCGGACAGGATAACTATGGCTACACCTTC. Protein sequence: CASSSLGQDNYGYTF.

The CDR3 DNA reads as TGTGCCAGTAGGACAGGGGTGGGAGGCAATCAGCCCCAGCATTTT. This codes for CASRTGVGGNQPQHF. This rearrangement joins TRBV19 to TRBJ1-5, with 8 bases lining up with TRBD1. This CDR3 is 15 amino acids long. The V gene's germline CDR1 is LNHDA and CDR2 SQIVND (reference sequence). V lost 6 bases and J lost 2; bases outside the gene matches: 6.

CDR3 DNA: TGTGCCAGCAGCCCGTCCCTAGACTACCCGTTCACAGATACGCAGTATTTT. Translation gives CASSPSLDYPFTDTQYF. The chain employs TRBV7-9 and TRBJ2-3; D may be TRBD2 (5 bases). V gave up 5 bases and J gave up 2 bases, with 20 bases separating them. Germline-derived CDR1 and CDR2 are SEHNR and FQNEAQ (reference sequence). There are 17 residues in the CDR3.

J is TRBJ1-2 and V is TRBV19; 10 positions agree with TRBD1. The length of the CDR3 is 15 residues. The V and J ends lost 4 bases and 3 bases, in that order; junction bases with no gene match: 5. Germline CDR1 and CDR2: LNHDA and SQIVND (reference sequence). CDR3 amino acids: CASSTRDRGHYGYTF. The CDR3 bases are TGTGCCAGTAGTACCCGGGACAGGGGTCACTATGGCTACACCTTC.

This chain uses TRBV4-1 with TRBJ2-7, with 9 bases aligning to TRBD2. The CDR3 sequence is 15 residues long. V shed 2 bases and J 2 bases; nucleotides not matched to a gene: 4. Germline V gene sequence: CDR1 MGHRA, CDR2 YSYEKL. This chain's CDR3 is CASSQQSSGTYEQYF. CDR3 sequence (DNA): TGCGCCAGCAGCCAACAATCTAGCGGGACCTACGAGCAGTACTTC.